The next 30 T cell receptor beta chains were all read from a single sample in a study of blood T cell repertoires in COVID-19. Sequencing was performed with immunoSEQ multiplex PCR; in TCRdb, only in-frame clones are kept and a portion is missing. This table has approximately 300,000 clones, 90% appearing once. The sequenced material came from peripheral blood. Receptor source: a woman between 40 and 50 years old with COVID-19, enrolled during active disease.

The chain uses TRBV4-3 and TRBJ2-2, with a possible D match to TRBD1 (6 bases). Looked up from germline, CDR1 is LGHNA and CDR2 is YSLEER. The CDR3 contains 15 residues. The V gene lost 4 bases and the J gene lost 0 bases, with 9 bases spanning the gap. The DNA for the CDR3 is TGCGCCAGCAGCCGGACAGTCGCGAACACCGGGGAGCTGTTTTTT. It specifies CASSRTVANTGELFF.

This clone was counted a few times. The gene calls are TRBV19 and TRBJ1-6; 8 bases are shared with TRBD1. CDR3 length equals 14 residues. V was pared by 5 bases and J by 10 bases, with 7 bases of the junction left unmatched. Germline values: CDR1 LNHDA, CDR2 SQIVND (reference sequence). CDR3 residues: CASSPDREGSPLHF. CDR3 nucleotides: TGTGCCAGTAGTCCGGACAGGGAAGGCTCACCCCTCCACTTT.

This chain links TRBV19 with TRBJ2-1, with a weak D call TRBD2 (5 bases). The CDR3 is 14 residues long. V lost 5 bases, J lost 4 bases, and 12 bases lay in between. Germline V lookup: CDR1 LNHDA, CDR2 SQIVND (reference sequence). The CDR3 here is CASSPRTGYNEQFF. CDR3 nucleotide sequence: TGTGCCAGTAGTCCCCGGACGGGATACAATGAGCAGTTCTTC.

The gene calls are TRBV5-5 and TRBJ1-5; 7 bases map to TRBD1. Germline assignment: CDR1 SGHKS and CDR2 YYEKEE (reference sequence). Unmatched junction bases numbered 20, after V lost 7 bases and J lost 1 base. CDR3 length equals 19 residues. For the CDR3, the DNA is TGTGCCAGCTCCCTTCATGGGACAGTCCCCTCCAGCAGCAATCAGCCCCAGCATTTT. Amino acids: CASSLHGTVPSSSNQPQHF.

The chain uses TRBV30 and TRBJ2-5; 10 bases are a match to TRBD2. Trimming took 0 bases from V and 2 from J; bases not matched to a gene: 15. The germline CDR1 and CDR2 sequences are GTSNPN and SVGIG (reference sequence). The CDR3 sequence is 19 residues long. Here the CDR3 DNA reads TGTGCCTGGAGTGTACCCCGAAAACTAGCGGGGAGAGCTCAAGAGACCCAGTACTTC. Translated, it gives CAWSVPRKLAGRAQETQYF.

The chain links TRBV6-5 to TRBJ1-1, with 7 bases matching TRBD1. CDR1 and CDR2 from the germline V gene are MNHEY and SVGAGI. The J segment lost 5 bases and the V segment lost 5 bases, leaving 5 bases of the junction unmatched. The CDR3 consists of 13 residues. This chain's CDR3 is CASSLTGETEAFF. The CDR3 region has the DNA TGTGCCAGCAGTCTCACAGGGGAGACTGAAGCTTTCTTT.

CDR3 sequence: CAAVDRHTYEQYF. CDR3 in DNA: TGTGCCGCCGTGGACAGACACACCTACGAGCAGTACTTC. This chain connects TRBV6-5 to TRBJ2-7, with a possible D match to TRBD1 (6 bases). Germline V gene lookup returns CDR1 MNHEY and CDR2 SVGAGI. With 11 bases removed from V and 2 bases from J, the gap between germline ends came to 16 bases. The CDR3 totals 13 residues.

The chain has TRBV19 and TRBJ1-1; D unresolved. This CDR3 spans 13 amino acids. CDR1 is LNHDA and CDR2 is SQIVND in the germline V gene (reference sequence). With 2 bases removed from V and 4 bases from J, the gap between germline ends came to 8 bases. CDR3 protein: CASSIMPSTEAFF. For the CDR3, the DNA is TGTGCCAGTAGTATAATGCCGAGCACTGAAGCTTTCTTT.

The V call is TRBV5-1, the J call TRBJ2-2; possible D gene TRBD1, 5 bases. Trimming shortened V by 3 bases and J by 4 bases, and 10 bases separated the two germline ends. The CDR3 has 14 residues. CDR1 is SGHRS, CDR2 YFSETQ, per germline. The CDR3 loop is CASSSLDSTGELFF. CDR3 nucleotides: TGCGCCAGCAGCTCGCTTGACAGCACCGGGGAGCTGTTTTTT. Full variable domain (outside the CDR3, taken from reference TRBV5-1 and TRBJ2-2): KAGVTQTPRYLIKTRGQQVTLSCSPISGHRSVSWYQQTPGQGLQFLFEYFSETQRNKGNFPGRFSGRQFSNSRSEMNVSTLELGDSALYLCASSSLDSTGELFFGEGSRLTVL.

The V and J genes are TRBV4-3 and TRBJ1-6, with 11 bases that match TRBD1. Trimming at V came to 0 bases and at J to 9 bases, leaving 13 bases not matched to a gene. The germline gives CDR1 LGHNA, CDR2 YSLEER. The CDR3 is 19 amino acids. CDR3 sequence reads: CASSQETPRTGGIVSPLHF. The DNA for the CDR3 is TGCGCCAGCAGCCAAGAAACCCCTCGGACAGGGGGCATCGTTTCACCCCTCCACTTT.

CDR3 DNA: TGTGCCAGCTCACCCCTAGGGGGATCTTCGTTGGAGACCCAGTACTTC. Translated: CASSPLGGSSLETQYF. The chain uses TRBV18 and TRBJ2-5; D might be TRBD1 (6 bases). Germline-derived CDR1 and CDR2 are KGHSH and LQKENI. The CDR3 runs to 16 residues. V lost 3 bases, J lost 5 bases, and 19 bases lay in between.

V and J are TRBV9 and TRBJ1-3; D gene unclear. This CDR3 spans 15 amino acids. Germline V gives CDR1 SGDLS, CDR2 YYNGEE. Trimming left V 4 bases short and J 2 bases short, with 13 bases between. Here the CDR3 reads CASSPEGGTGNTIYF. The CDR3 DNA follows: TGTGCCAGCAGCCCCGAGGGCGGCACTGGAAACACCATATATTTT. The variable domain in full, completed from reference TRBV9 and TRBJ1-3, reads DSGVTQTPKHLITATGQRVTLRCSPRSGDLSVYWYQQSLDQGLQFLIQYYNGEERAKGNILERFSAQQFPDLHSELNLSSLELGDSALYFCASSPEGGTGNTIYFGEGSWLTVV.

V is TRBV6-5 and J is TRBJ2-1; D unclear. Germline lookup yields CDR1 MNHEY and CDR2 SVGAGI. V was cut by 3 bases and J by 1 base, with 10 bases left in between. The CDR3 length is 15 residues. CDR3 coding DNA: TGTGCCAGCAGTTATGAGGCAGTTTCCTACAATGAGCAGTTCTTC. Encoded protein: CASSYEAVSYNEQFF.

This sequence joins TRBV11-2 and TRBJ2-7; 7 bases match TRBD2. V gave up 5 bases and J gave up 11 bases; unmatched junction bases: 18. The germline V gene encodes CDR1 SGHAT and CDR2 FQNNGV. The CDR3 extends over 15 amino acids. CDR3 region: CASSPINTIGTIKYF. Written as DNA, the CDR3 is TGTGCCAGCAGCCCCATTAACACTATAGGGACTATCAAGTACTTC.

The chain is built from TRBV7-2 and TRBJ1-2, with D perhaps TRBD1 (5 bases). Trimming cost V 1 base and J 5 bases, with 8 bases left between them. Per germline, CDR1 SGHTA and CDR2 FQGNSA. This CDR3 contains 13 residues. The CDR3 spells CASSLEGRYGYTF. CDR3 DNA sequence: TGTGCCAGCAGCTTAGAGGGGCGGTATGGCTACACCTTC. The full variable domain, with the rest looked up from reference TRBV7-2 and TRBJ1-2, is GAGVSQSPSNKVTEKGKDVELRCDPISGHTALYWYRQSLGQGLEFLIYFQGNSAPDKSGLPSDRFSAERTGGSVSTLTIQRTQQEDSAVYLCASSLEGRYGYTFGSGTRLTVV.

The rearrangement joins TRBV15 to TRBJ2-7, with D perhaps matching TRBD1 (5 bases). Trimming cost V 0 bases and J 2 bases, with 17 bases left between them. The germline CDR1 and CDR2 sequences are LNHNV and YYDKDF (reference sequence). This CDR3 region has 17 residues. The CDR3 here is CATSRDLQGFSAYEQYF. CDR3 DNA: TGTGCCACCAGCAGAGATTTGCAGGGATTCTCTGCCTACGAGCAGTACTTC.

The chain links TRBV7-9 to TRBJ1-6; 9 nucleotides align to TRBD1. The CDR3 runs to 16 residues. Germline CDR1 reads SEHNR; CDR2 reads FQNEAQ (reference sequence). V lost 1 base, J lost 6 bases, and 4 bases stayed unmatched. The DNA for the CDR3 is TGTGCCAGCAGCTTAGGTGTGGGACAGGGTAATTCACCCCTCCACTTT. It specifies CASSLGVGQGNSPLHF.

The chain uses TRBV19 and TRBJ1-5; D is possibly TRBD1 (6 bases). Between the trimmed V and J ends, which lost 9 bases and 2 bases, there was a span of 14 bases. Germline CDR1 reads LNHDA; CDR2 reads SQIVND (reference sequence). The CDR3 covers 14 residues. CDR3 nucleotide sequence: TGTGCCAGCGGATACAGGGAAGGCAATCAGCCCCAGCATTTT. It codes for CASGYREGNQPQHF.

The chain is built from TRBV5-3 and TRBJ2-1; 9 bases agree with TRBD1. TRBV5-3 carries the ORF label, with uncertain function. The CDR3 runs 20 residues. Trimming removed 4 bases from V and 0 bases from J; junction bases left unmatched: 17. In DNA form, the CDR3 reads TGTGCCAGAAGCGGCCGTGGGACAGGGTCCTCCTCGAGCTCCTACAATGAGCAGTTCTTC. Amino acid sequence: CARSGRGTGSSSSSYNEQFF.

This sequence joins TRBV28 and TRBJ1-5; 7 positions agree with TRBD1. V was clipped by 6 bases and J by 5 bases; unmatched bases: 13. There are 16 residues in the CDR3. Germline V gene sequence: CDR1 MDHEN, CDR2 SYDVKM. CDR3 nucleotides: TGTGCCAGCAGGCCCTATACAGGGGTTGTTGATCAGCCCCAGCATTTT. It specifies CASRPYTGVVDQPQHF.

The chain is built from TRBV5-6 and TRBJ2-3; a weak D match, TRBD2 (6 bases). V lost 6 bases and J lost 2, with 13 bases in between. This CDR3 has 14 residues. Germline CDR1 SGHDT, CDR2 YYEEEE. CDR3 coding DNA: TGTGCCAGCACCAGGAGGGGCGTCACAGATACGCAGTATTTT. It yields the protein CASTRRGVTDTQYF.

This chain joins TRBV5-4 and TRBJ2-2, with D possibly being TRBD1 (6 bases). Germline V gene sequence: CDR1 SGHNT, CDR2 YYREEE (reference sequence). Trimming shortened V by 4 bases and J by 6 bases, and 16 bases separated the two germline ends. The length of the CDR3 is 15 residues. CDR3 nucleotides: TGTGCCAGCAGCCCCCCCCAGGCAGGGGCCGGGGAGCTGTTTTTT. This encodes CASSPPQAGAGELFF.

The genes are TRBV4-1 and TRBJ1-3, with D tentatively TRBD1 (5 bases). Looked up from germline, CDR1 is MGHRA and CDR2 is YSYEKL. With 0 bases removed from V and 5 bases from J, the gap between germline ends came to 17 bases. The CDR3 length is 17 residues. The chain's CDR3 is CASSQDSGQKGRNTIYF. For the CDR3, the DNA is TGCGCCAGCAGCCAAGATTCAGGACAAAAAGGAAGAAACACCATATATTTT.

The CDR3 bases are TGCGCCAGCAAGGATCAGGGGATGAACACTGAAGCTTTCTTT. Translation: CASKDQGMNTEAFF. The chain combines TRBV5-1 with TRBJ1-1; D might be TRBD1 (6 bases). V gave up 6 bases and J gave up 0 bases, with 12 bases separating them. CDR3 length: 14 residues. Looked up from germline, CDR1 is SGHRS and CDR2 is YFSETQ.

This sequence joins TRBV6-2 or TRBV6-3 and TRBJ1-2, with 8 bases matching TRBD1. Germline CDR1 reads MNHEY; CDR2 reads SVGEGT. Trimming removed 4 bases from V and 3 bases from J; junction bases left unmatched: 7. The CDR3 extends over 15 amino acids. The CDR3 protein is CASSSQGAGHYGYTF. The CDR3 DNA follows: TGTGCCAGCAGTTCCCAGGGGGCCGGGCACTATGGCTACACCTTC.

The CDR3 DNA reads as TGCAGCGCAAAAGGCGGCGGCAATGAGCAGTTCTTC. Translating it yields CSAKGGGNEQFF. The rearrangement uses TRBV29-1 and TRBJ2-1; D is ambiguous. Between the trimmed V and J ends, which lost 7 bases and 6 bases, there was a span of 13 bases. The CDR3 consists of 12 residues. In germline, CDR1 is SQVTM, CDR2 ANQGSEA.

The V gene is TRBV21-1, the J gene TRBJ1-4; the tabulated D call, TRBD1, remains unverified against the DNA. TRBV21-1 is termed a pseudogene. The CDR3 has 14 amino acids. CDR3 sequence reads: CASGGTSLHEKLFF. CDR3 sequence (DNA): TGTGCCAGCGGTGGGACAAGCCTTCATGAAAAACTGTTTTTT.

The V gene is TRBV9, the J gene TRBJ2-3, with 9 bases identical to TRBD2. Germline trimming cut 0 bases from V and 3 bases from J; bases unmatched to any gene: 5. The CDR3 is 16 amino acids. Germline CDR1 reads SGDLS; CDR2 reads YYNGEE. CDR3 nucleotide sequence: TGTGCCAGCAGCGTAGATGGGCGGGAGGGGACAGATACGCAGTATTTT. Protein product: CASSVDGREGTDTQYF.

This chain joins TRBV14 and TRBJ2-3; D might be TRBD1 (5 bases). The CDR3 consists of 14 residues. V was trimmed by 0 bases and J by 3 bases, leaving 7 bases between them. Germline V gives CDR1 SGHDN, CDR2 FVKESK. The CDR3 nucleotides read TGTGCCAGCAGCCAAGAAGGGGCGACAGATACGCAGTATTTT. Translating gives CASSQEGATDTQYF.

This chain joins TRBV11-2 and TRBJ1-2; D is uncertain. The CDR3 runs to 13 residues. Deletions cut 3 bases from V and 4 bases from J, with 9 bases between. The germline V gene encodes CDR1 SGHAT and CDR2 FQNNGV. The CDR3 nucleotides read TGTGCCAGCAGCTTTAAGAGTCTCTATGGCTACACCTTC. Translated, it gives CASSFKSLYGYTF.